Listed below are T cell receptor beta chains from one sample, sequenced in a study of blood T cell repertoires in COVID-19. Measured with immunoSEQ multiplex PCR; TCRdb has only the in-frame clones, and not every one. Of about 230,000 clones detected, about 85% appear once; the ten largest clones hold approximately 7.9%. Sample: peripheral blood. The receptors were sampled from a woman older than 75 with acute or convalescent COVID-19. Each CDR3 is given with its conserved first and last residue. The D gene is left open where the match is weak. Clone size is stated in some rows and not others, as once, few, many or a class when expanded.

TGTGCCAGCAGCGACGGACTAGCGGAACCCTACGAGCAGTACTTC	CASSDGLAEPYEQYF	NA	TRBJ2-7	TRBV25-1	TRBD2
TGCGCCAGCAGCTTGGCCACGGTGCCGAACACTGAAGCTTTCTTT	CASSLATVPNTEAFF	few	TRBJ1-1	TRBV5-1	NA
TGTGCCATCAGTCTAGCGGGAGGATCTAGCACAGATACGCAGTATTTT	CAISLAGGSSTDTQYF	once	TRBJ2-3	TRBV10-3	TRBD2
TGCAGTGCAGCGCAGGGGTTTGGCTACACCTTC	CSAAQGFGYTF	NA	TRBJ1-2	TRBV20-1	NA
TGTGCCAGCAGTCGTCCGGGACAGGTCTCCTACAATGAGCAGTTCTTC	CASSRPGQVSYNEQFF	NA	TRBJ2-1	TRBV27	TRBD1
TGTGCCAGCAGCATAGGACAGCACTACGAGCAGTACTTC	CASSIGQHYEQYF	NA	TRBJ2-7	TRBV11-3	NA
TGTGCCAGCAGCAGACCCAGCGGGGGGACCAACAATGAGCAGTTCTTC	CASSRPSGGTNNEQFF	NA	TRBJ2-1	TRBV7-2	TRBD2
TGTGCCAGCAGCCAAGAGGGAGGTGAGACCCAGTACTTC	CASSQEGGETQYF	NA	TRBJ2-5	TRBV4-2	NA
TGTGCCAGCAGTCTACCACCTTCCTACGAGCAGTACTTC	CASSLPPSYEQYF	few	TRBJ2-7	TRBV12-3/TRBV12-4	NA
TGTGCCAGCAGCTTAGAGACAGGGGGTAATTCACCCCTCCACTTT	CASSLETGGNSPLHF	NA	TRBJ1-6	TRBV11-2	TRBD1
TGTGCCAGCAGCCAAGAGGGAGGGGCCGGGGAGCTGTTTTTT	CASSQEGGAGELFF	NA	TRBJ2-2	TRBV3-1/TRBV3-2	TRBD2
TGTGCCAGCAGTTTACAGTCCCCGACTGAAGCTTTCTTT	CASSLQSPTEAFF	NA	TRBJ1-1	TRBV12-3/TRBV12-4	NA
TGTGCCAGCAGTTTATCACAGGGCCAGTACTTC	CASSLSQGQYF	NA	TRBJ2-7	TRBV28	NA
TGTGCCAGCACCCCCACAAAAGGGTCAGGGGTACCCTACGAGCAGTACTTC	CASTPTKGSGVPYEQYF	NA	TRBJ2-7	TRBV28	NA
TGCGCCAGCAGCTTGGACAGGTTTAACGAGCAGTACTTC	CASSLDRFNEQYF	NA	TRBJ2-7	TRBV5-1	NA
TGCGCCAGCAGCAGCGGACGGAACCAAGAGACCCAGTACTTC	CASSSGRNQETQYF	NA	TRBJ2-5	TRBV5-1	NA
TGTGCCAGCAGTTGGGCCGGGACAGGCAATCAGCCCCAGCATTTT	CASSWAGTGNQPQHF	NA	TRBJ1-5	TRBV2	TRBD1
TGTGCCAGCTCACCAAAAATCGGCGGGGACACTGAAGCTTTCTTT	CASSPKIGGDTEAFF	NA	TRBJ1-1	TRBV18	NA
TGTGCCAGCAGTGAAGCGCCTAGCGGGAGCCGAGAGACCCAGTACTTC	CASSEAPSGSRETQYF	NA	TRBJ2-5	TRBV6-1	TRBD2
TGTGCCAGCAGCTTAGGCCAGCGGGGGGGGCAAGAGACCCAGTACTTC	CASSLGQRGGQETQYF	NA	TRBJ2-5	TRBV13	TRBD2
TGTGCCAGCAGACGAGGACAGGGAGGAGGAGAGACCCAGTACTTC	CASRRGQGGGETQYF	NA	TRBJ2-5	TRBV6-6	TRBD1
TGTGCCAGCAGCCTGAGTAGGAGCAATGAAAAACTGTTTTTT	CASSLSRSNEKLFF	NA	TRBJ1-4	TRBV27	NA
TGTGCCAGCAGCGCCGGGGAGGGGAGGACCCAGTACTTC	CASSAGEGRTQYF	NA	TRBJ2-5	TRBV7-3	TRBD2
TGCGCCAGCAGCTTGGCAGGGGCGAGCTCTGGGGCCAACGTCCTGACTTTC	CASSLAGASSGANVLTF	once	TRBJ2-6	TRBV5-1	NA
TGTGCCAGCAGCTTAACAATATCGGAGACCCAGTACTTC	CASSLTISETQYF	NA	TRBJ2-5	TRBV7-9	NA
TGTGCCACCAGCAGAGATCGCGCACGGGCTAGCGGGAGGATACACTACGAGCAGTACTTC	CATSRDRARASGRIHYEQYF	NA	TRBJ2-7	TRBV15	TRBD2
TGTGCCAGTAGCCCACAGGGAGTTCGCAATCAGCCCCAGCATTTT	CASSPQGVRNQPQHF	NA	TRBJ1-5	TRBV19	NA
TGTGCCACCAGCAGTGGGTTAGCGGGCCGAGGGTACATTCAGTACTTC	CATSSGLAGRGYIQYF	NA	TRBJ2-4	TRBV15	TRBD2
TGTGCCAGCAGCATCTGGGACAGCTCTAATGAAAAACTGTTTTTT	CASSIWDSSNEKLFF	NA	TRBJ1-4	TRBV21-1	NA
TGTGCCAGCAGCTTGGTATGGGGAGCCGGCGATGGCTACACCTTC	CASSLVWGAGDGYTF	NA	TRBJ1-2	TRBV5-6	NA
TGCGCCAGCAGCCCCGCTAGCGGGAGCTCCTACGAGCAGTACTTC	CASSPASGSSYEQYF	NA	TRBJ2-7	TRBV5-1	TRBD2